The 25 T cell receptor beta chains in this list originate from one sample, sequenced in a study of cytomegalovirus exposure and HLA in healthy donors. Measured with immunoSEQ multiplex PCR; TCRdb has only the in-frame clones, and not every one. The table shows some 180,000 clones, with around nine tenths occurring only once. Sequences were obtained from PBMCs. The receptors come from a man younger than 45 in good health and CMV-seropositive.

This chain links TRBV11-3 with TRBJ2-2; D is unresolved. Germline-derived CDR1 and CDR2 are SGHNT and YENEEA. CDR3 length: 13 amino acids. With 7 bases removed from V and 1 base from J, the gap between germline ends came to 7 bases. The CDR3: CASMGGNTGELFF. The CDR3 DNA reads as TGTGCCAGCATGGGCGGGAACACCGGGGAGCTGTTTTTT. Full variable domain (missing parts from reference TRBV11-3 and TRBJ2-2): EAGVVQSPRYKIIEKKQPVAFWCNPISGHNTLYWYLQNLGQGPELLIRYENEEAVDDSQLPKDRFSAERLKGVDSTLKIQPAELGDSAVYLCASMGGNTGELFFGEGSRLTVL.

This chain links TRBV4-3 with TRBJ2-7, with unresolved D. The germline V gene has CDR1 LGHNA and CDR2 YSLEER. Trimming left V 0 bases short and J 6 bases short, with 12 bases between. The CDR3 consists of 14 residues. The CDR3: CASSQELWASEQYF. For the CDR3, the DNA is TGCGCCAGCAGCCAAGAACTATGGGCTTCCGAGCAGTACTTC.

The rearrangement links TRBV7-2 to TRBJ1-3; D might be TRBD1 (5 bases). Germline CDR1 reads SGHTA; CDR2 reads FQGNSA. The CDR3 is 15 residues long. With 5 bases removed from V and 2 bases from J, the gap between germline ends came to 13 bases. The CDR3 spells CASSQAAGAGNTIYF. The CDR3 region has the DNA TGTGCCAGCAGCCAGGCGGCGGGGGCTGGAAACACCATATATTTT.

The genes are TRBV28 and TRBJ2-7; the D is unclear. CDR3 size: 12 residues. Trimming left V 3 bases short and J 1 base short, with 4 bases between. Looked up from germline, CDR1 is MDHEN and CDR2 is SYDVKM. This CDR3 is CASSFGSYEQYF. The CDR3 nucleotides are TGTGCCAGCAGTTTCGGGTCCTACGAGCAGTACTTC.

V usage is TRBV7-6 and J usage is TRBJ2-1; TRBD2 matches at 10 bases. Trimming cost V 5 bases and J 4 bases; bases outside gene matches: 5. CDR3 length equals 15 residues. CDR1 and CDR2 from the germline V gene are SGHVS and FNYEAQ. The CDR3 loop is CASSLSGGYYNEQFF. For the CDR3, the DNA is TGTGCCAGCAGCCTTAGCGGGGGGTATTACAATGAGCAGTTCTTC.

The count of this clone is one. This chain uses TRBV28 with TRBJ1-2; D possibly corresponds to TRBD1 (6 bases). The germline CDR1 and CDR2 sequences are MDHEN and SYDVKM. The V end was cut by 5 bases, the J end by 4 bases, with 14 bases between. The CDR3 sequence is 14 residues long. The CDR3 sequence: CASSASTGSYGYTF. CDR3 coding DNA: TGTGCCAGCAGTGCAAGTACAGGGAGCTATGGCTACACCTTC.

This clone came up a few times. V and J are TRBV7-9 and TRBJ1-5; D may be TRBD1 (6 bases). Trimming pared 1 base from V and 8 bases from J, leaving 9 bases between. This CDR3 contains 13 residues. Germline CDR1 reads SEHNR; CDR2 reads FQNEAQ (reference sequence). CDR3 DNA: TGTGCCAGCAGCTTAGAGGGGGTTGAGCCCCAGCATTTT. Translating it yields CASSLEGVEPQHF.

The rearrangement joins TRBV7-3 to TRBJ2-7; TRBD2 might be the D (6 bases). The V gene lost 3 bases and the J gene lost 3 bases, with 12 bases spanning the gap. This CDR3 contains 14 residues. CDR1 is SGHTA and CDR2 is FQGTGA in the germline V gene. The CDR3 reads CASSLGLGGYEQYF. CDR3 sequence (DNA): TGTGCCAGCAGCTTGGGACTGGGGGGCTACGAGCAGTACTTC.

The chain carries TRBV5-1 and TRBJ2-1, with D unresolved. V was pared by 0 bases and J by 4 bases, with 5 bases between. This CDR3 comprises 13 residues. The germline V gene has CDR1 SGHRS and CDR2 YFSETQ. CDR3 sequence reads: CASSLGQYNEQFF. Here the CDR3 DNA reads TGCGCCAGCAGCTTGGGTCAGTACAATGAGCAGTTCTTC. The full variable domain, completed using reference TRBV5-1 and TRBJ2-1, is KAGVTQTPRYLIKTRGQQVTLSCSPISGHRSVSWYQQTPGQGLQFLFEYFSETQRNKGNFPGRFSGRQFSNSRSEMNVSTLELGDSALYLCASSLGQYNEQFFGPGTRLTVL.

The chain couples TRBV2 to TRBJ2-3, with D perhaps matching TRBD1 (5 bases). The CDR3 has 14 amino acids. Germline CDR1 and CDR2: SNHLY and FYNNEI. Deletions cut 6 bases from V and 0 bases from J, with 10 bases between. CDR3: CASRTDASTDTQYF. The CDR3 nucleotides read TGTGCCAGCAGGACAGACGCTAGCACAGATACGCAGTATTTT.

The chain employs TRBV10-3 and TRBJ1-2, with D unresolved. The CDR3 runs to 13 residues. CDR1 is ENHRY, CDR2 SYGVKD, per germline. V dropped 4 bases and J dropped 6 bases, with 12 bases sitting between them. CDR3 nucleotide sequence: TGTGCCATCAGTGTCCGGGAAAGGGATGGCTACACCTTC. Translation: CAISVRERDGYTF.

The V gene is TRBV5-4, the J gene TRBJ2-5; 10 bases are shared with TRBD2. This CDR3 is built from 14 residues. Germline CDR1 is SGHNT and CDR2 is YYREEE (reference sequence). V trimming: 4 bases; J trimming: 3 bases; junction bases outside the gene matches: 3. Here the CDR3 reads CASSAGTSEETQYF. For the CDR3, the DNA is TGTGCCAGCAGCGCCGGGACTAGCGAAGAGACCCAGTACTTC.

The chain carries TRBV6-1 and TRBJ1-6; D not certain. Trimming removed 7 bases from V and 9 bases from J, with 13 bases in between. The CDR3 length is 13 residues. Germline CDR1 and CDR2: MNHNS and SASEGT. DNA for the CDR3: TGTGCCAGCAAAAGGGAAGGACGTTCACCCCTCCACTTT. It specifies CASKREGRSPLHF.

The rearrangement uses TRBV27 and TRBJ2-1; 12 bases are shared with TRBD2. CDR3 length: 13 residues. Trimming at V came to 8 bases and at J to 8 bases, leaving 4 bases not matched to a gene. Germline lookup yields CDR1 MNHEY and CDR2 SMNVEV (reference sequence). CDR3 loop: CASGLAGIYEQFF. CDR3 sequence (DNA): TGTGCCAGCGGACTAGCGGGAATCTATGAGCAGTTCTTC.

The genes are TRBV28 and TRBJ2-1; 11 bases are a match to TRBD2. The CDR3 length is 17 residues. The germline gives CDR1 MDHEN, CDR2 SYDVKM. J lost 8 bases, V lost 4 bases, and 13 bases had no gene match. The DNA for the CDR3 is TGTGCCAGCAGTTCCCCGGGGGTAGCGGGAGGGTTATATGAGCAGTTCTTC. It codes for CASSSPGVAGGLYEQFF.

CDR3 protein: CASSHPGLAGGKTQYF. The CDR3 region has the DNA TGCGCCAGCAGCCATCCGGGACTAGCTGGTGGAAAGACCCAGTACTTC. The chain is built from TRBV4-1 and TRBJ2-5, with 9 bases aligning to TRBD2. In germline, CDR1 is MGHRA, CDR2 YSYEKL. With V trimmed by 3 bases and J by 6 bases, 11 bases remained unmatched. The CDR3 runs 16 residues.

The rearrangement links TRBV4-1 to TRBJ1-2; possible D gene TRBD1, 5 bases. The CDR3 runs to 16 residues. Germline CDR1 and CDR2: MGHRA and YSYEKL. Trimming cost V 0 bases and J 4 bases, with 15 bases left between them. This CDR3 is CASSQEPAGGGYGYTF. Here the CDR3 DNA reads TGCGCCAGCAGCCAAGAGCCCGCCGGGGGGGGCTATGGCTACACCTTC.

The chain couples TRBV30 to TRBJ2-3; TRBD2 might be the D (7 bases). From germline, CDR1 is GTSNPN and CDR2 SVGIG (reference sequence). The CDR3 extends over 15 amino acids. The germline V and J ends were trimmed by 5 bases and 0 bases, with 15 bases remaining between them. As DNA, the CDR3 is TGTGCCTGGGAAGGAAGGGGGGGTAGCACAGATACGCAGTATTTT. Amino acids: CAWEGRGGSTDTQYF.

This clone turned up a few times. V usage is TRBV25-1 and J usage is TRBJ1-1, with D tentatively TRBD1 (5 bases). This CDR3 spans 15 amino acids. Germline V gene lookup returns CDR1 MGHDK and CDR2 SYGVNS. V was cut by 6 bases and J by 2 bases, with 16 bases left in between. CDR3 region: CASRAGGRGNTEAFF. The CDR3 nucleotides read TGTGCCAGCAGGGCTGGGGGGAGGGGAAACACTGAAGCTTTCTTT.

V and J are TRBV19 and TRBJ1-6; 7 bases are shared with TRBD1. The CDR3 sequence is 16 residues long. V trimming: 2 bases; J trimming: 14 bases; junction bases outside the gene matches: 15. Per the germline V gene, CDR1 is LNHDA and CDR2 is SQIVND (reference sequence). CDR3 amino acids: CASSIWIGTASNTLHF. Written as DNA, the CDR3 is TGTGCCAGTAGTATATGGATCGGGACAGCGAGCAACACCCTCCACTTT.

The chain is built from TRBV28 and TRBJ1-3; the D is unclear. The V gene's germline CDR1 is MDHEN and CDR2 SYDVKM. With 4 bases removed from V and 4 bases from J, the gap between germline ends came to 14 bases. This CDR3 has 15 residues. The CDR3 DNA reads TGTGCCAGCAGTTCGTCCGGCTCCGGGGGAAACACCATATATTTT. The encoded protein is CASSSSGSGGNTIYF.

This chain connects TRBV6-1 to TRBJ2-1, with a possible D match to TRBD2 (6 bases). V lost 4 bases and J lost 3, with 7 bases in between. The germline gives CDR1 MNHNS, CDR2 SASEGT. The CDR3 is 13 residues long. CDR3 coding DNA: TGTGCCAGCAGTGGACTAGACTACAATGAGCAGTTCTTC. Translated: CASSGLDYNEQFF.

This chain connects TRBV5-8 to TRBJ2-7; no definite D call. Germline V gene lookup returns CDR1 SGHTS and CDR2 YDEGEE. The CDR3 spans 15 residues. Trimming took off 2 bases at V and 3 bases at J, with 15 bases between the two ends. The CDR3: CASSFFVGIYYEQYF. Here the CDR3 DNA reads TGTGCCAGCAGCTTTTTTGTAGGAATCTACTACGAGCAGTACTTC.

The chain combines TRBV7-3 with TRBJ1-2, with 8 bases lining up with TRBD1. The trim removed 4 bases at V and 4 bases at J, leaving 8 bases unmatched. CDR1 and CDR2 from the germline V gene are SGHTA and FQGTGA. The CDR3 loop spans 15 amino acids. CDR3 region: CASSSQGAGTYGYTF. CDR3 coding DNA: TGTGCCAGCAGCTCCCAGGGGGCAGGCACCTATGGCTACACCTTC.

V usage is TRBV11-2 and J usage is TRBJ2-1; perhaps TRBD2 as D (5 bases). Germline CDR1 SGHAT, CDR2 FQNNGV. The CDR3 extends over 13 amino acids. V was trimmed by 3 bases and J by 5 bases, leaving 8 bases between them. The CDR3 region is CASSLGSDNEQFF. In DNA form, the CDR3 reads TGTGCCAGCAGCTTGGGGAGCGACAATGAGCAGTTCTTC.